The 7 T cell receptor beta chains listed next were all sequenced from one sample in a study of CD8 T cells in Susac syndrome. An input of about 0.5 to 1 ug of RNA was subjected to reverse transcription using random hexamers. TCRdb re-derived calls from the immunoSEQ multiplex PCR reads in MiXCR, one entry per CDR3 protein. The sample holds approximately 80,000 distinct CDR3 sequences, approximately 93% seen once. The specimen was CD8+ T cells from PBMCs. The receptors stem from a human donor with Susac syndrome.

By proportion, this clonotype is medium-sized (0.01 to 0.1%). The gene calls are TRBV7-3 and TRBJ1-1; possibly TRBD1 for D (5 bases). V was shortened by 3 bases and J by 4 bases, with 9 bases between the two germline ends. The germline V gene encodes CDR1 SGHTA and CDR2 FQGTGA. This CDR3 is built from 13 residues. CDR3 sequence: CASSLGGATEAFF. In DNA form, the CDR3 reads TGTGCCAGCAGCTTGGGCGGGGCCACTGAAGCTTTCTTT. The whole variable domain, filled in from reference TRBV7-3 and TRBJ1-1, reads GAGVSQTPSNKVTEKGKYVELRCDPISGHTALYWYRQSLGQGPEFLIYFQGTGAADDSGLPNDRFFAVRPEGSVSTLKIQRTERGDSAVYLCASSLGGATEAFFGQGTRLTVV.

The gene calls are TRBV5-5 and TRBJ1-6; D is unresolved. CDR1 and CDR2 (germline): SGHKS, YYEKEE (reference sequence). Deletions cut 0 bases from V and 11 bases from J, with 12 bases between. CDR3 length: 14 amino acids. DNA for the CDR3: TGTGCCAGCAGCTTGGAGGAAAGACCCACACCCCTCCACTTT. Protein: CASSLEERPTPLHF.

The chain employs TRBV4-1 and TRBJ2-6, with 7 nucleotides matching TRBD2. Looked up from germline, CDR1 is MGHRA and CDR2 is YSYEKL. J lost 2 bases, V lost 0 bases, and 1 base had no gene match. This CDR3 has 16 residues. This chain's CDR3 is CASSQDRGAGANVLTF. CDR3 sequence (DNA): TGCGCCAGCAGCCAAGATCGGGGGGCTGGGGCCAACGTCCTGACTTTC.

V gene TRBV7-9 combines with J gene TRBJ2-3, with 8 nucleotides matching TRBD1. The germline CDR1 and CDR2 sequences are SEHNR and FQNEAQ (reference sequence). This CDR3 is 15 amino acids long. V shed 1 base, J shed 6 bases, and the junction held 6 bases outside the gene matches. The CDR3 is CASSLGQGLGDTQYF. The DNA for the CDR3 is TGTGCCAGCAGCTTAGGACAGGGGTTAGGTGATACGCAGTATTTT.

This chain uses TRBV29-1 with TRBJ2-7; no firm D call. This CDR3 has 12 amino acids. Germline V lookup: CDR1 SQVTM, CDR2 ANQGSEA. V was shortened by 1 base and J by 2 bases, with 6 bases between the two germline ends. CDR3 sequence: CSVEVPPYEQYF. The CDR3 DNA reads as TGCAGCGTTGAAGTGCCTCCCTACGAGCAGTACTTC.

V is TRBV9 and J is TRBJ2-6, with D maybe TRBD2 (5 bases). V shed 4 bases and J shed 4 bases, with 6 bases lying between them. Germline V CDR1 and CDR2: SGDLS, YYNGEE. The CDR3 contains 13 residues. The chain's CDR3 is CASSTGGANVLTF. The CDR3 DNA sequence: TGTGCCAGCAGCACGGGGGGGGCCAACGTCCTGACTTTC.

This CDR3 is CSAPGTSFNEQFF. CDR3 DNA sequence: TGCAGTGCTCCCGGGACTAGCTTTAATGAGCAGTTCTTC. The V gene is TRBV20-1, the J gene TRBJ2-1; TRBD2 matches 9 bases. Per germline, CDR1 DFQATT and CDR2 SNEGSKA (reference sequence). V lost 5 bases to trimming and J lost 7 bases; unmatched junction nucleotides: 6. The CDR3 contains 13 residues.